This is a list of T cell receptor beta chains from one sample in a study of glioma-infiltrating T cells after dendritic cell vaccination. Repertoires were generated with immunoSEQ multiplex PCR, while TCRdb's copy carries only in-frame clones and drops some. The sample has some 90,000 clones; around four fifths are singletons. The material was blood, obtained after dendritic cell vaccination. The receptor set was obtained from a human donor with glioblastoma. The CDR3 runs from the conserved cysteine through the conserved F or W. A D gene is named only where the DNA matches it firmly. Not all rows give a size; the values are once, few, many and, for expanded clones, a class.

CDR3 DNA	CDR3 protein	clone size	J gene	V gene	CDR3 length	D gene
TGTGCCAGTAGTATCCCCAGGGTCTCGGGCTACACCTTC	CASSIPRVSGYTF	.	TRBJ1-2	TRBV19	13	.
TGCGCCAGCAGCCTAGACGGGGACTCTGGAAACACCATATATTTT	CASSLDGDSGNTIYF	many	TRBJ1-3	TRBV4-1	15	.
TGCGCCAGCAGCTTCGGACTAGCGGGAGTGGCATACAATGAGCAGTTCTTC	CASSFGLAGVAYNEQFF	once	TRBJ2-1	TRBV5-1	17	TRBD2
TGTGCCAGCAGCTCGGGGGGGACTGAAGCTTTCTTT	CASSSGGTEAFF	.	TRBJ1-1	TRBV7-8	12	.
TGTGCCATCAGTGACCTAGACAGGGCCTATGGCTACACCTTC	CAISDLDRAYGYTF	.	TRBJ1-2	TRBV10-3	14	TRBD1
TGTGCCAGTAGTATTCGGGATCATGGCTACACCTTC	CASSIRDHGYTF	.	TRBJ1-2	TRBV19	12	.
TGTGCCAGCAGCTTAGCGCAGGTGAACACTGAAGCTTTCTTT	CASSLAQVNTEAFF	few	TRBJ1-1	TRBV7-2	14	.
TGTGCCACCAGCAGAGACGTAGAGACCCAGTACTTC	CATSRDVETQYF	.	TRBJ2-5	TRBV15	12	.
TGTGCCAGCAGCGCGACTAGCAGGGCTTACACAGATACGCAGTATTTT	CASSATSRAYTDTQYF	.	TRBJ2-3	TRBV9	16	TRBD2
TGCGCCAGCAGCAGCGGGGGGGCCCCGGGGGAGCTGTTTTTT	CASSSGGAPGELFF	.	TRBJ2-2	TRBV5-1	14	TRBD2
TGTGCTAGTGGTTCCGGCGGGGAGCTGTTTTTT	CASGSGGELFF	.	TRBJ2-2	TRBV12-5	11	.
TGTGCCAGCAGTGCCCCGAGGGACAGACAAGAGACCCAGTACTTC	CASSAPRDRQETQYF	.	TRBJ2-5	TRBV25-1	15	TRBD1
TGTGCCAGCAGTGGGGGGACGGCGGTCAAAAACATTCAGTACTTC	CASSGGTAVKNIQYF	.	TRBJ2-4	TRBV6-5	15	.
TGTGCCAGTAGTGCTAGACAGGATTGGAGCTATGGCTACACCTTC	CASSARQDWSYGYTF	.	TRBJ1-2	TRBV19	15	.
TGCGCCAGCAGCTTTAGCGGGGGAGGGCATGAGCAGTTCTTC	CASSFSGGGHEQFF	.	TRBJ2-1	TRBV5-1	14	TRBD2
TGTGCCAGCAGGGGGGGAGTAGGCTACAATGAGCAGTTCTTC	CASRGGVGYNEQFF	.	TRBJ2-1	TRBV2	14	.
TGTGCCAGCAGTTCGGCCCGACTAGCGCCCGCGAACACCGGGGAGCTGTTTTTT	CASSSARLAPANTGELFF	.	TRBJ2-2	TRBV27	18	TRBD2
TGCGCCAGCAGCTTTGGACAGAATGAGCAGTTCTTC	CASSFGQNEQFF	.	TRBJ2-1	TRBV5-1	12	.
TGTGCCAGCAGTTTGAGGACAGCGGCGAACACTGAAGCTTTCTTT	CASSLRTAANTEAFF	.	TRBJ1-1	TRBV6-1	15	.
TGTGCTAGTGGTTTGGGCAGGGGGCTCCCAGATACGCAGTATTTT	CASGLGRGLPDTQYF	few	TRBJ2-3	TRBV12-5	15	TRBD1
TGTGCCTGGAGTGCGTCCTTTATATCCCCCGAGCAGTTCTTC	CAWSASFISPEQFF	once	TRBJ2-1	TRBV30	14	.
TGTGCCTGGAGTGCCGGTACGGGCAATCAGCCCCAGCATTTT	CAWSAGTGNQPQHF	.	TRBJ1-5	TRBV30	14	.
TGTGCCTGGAGTCCGGTAAACACTGAAGCTTTCTTT	CAWSPVNTEAFF	.	TRBJ1-1	TRBV30	12	.
TGCGCCAGCAGTGTGGGGAGAACCTCACCCCTCCACTTT	CASSVGRTSPLHF	.	TRBJ1-6	TRBV10-1	13	.
TGTGCCAGCAGCTTAGTACAGGGACCAGCCTCTGGAAACACCATATATTTT	CASSLVQGPASGNTIYF	few	TRBJ1-3	TRBV5-6	17	.
TGTGCCAGTAGTCCCTGGGGACAGGGGCTTGAAAAACTGTTTTTT	CASSPWGQGLEKLFF	.	TRBJ1-4	TRBV19	15	TRBD1
TGTGCCAGCAGTTTATTGCCCGGGGGGATGAAGTATTCACCCCTCCACTTT	CASSLLPGGMKYSPLHF	.	TRBJ1-6	TRBV27	17	.
TGTGCCAGCAGCCCGCAGCGGGGGGCTGGAGAGACCCAGTACTTC	CASSPQRGAGETQYF	.	TRBJ2-5	TRBV7-2	15	TRBD2
TGCGCCAGCAGCCTGGGACAGGGGGGTGGCTATGGCTACACCTTC	CASSLGQGGGYGYTF	.	TRBJ1-2	TRBV5-1	15	TRBD1
TGTGCCAGCACCACGGTCTTCTACAATGAGCAGTTCTTC	CASTTVFYNEQFF	.	TRBJ2-1	TRBV6-1	13	.
TGCGCCAGCAGTCAGGACAGGGGCTTATCCTACGAGCAGTACTTC	CASSQDRGLSYEQYF	.	TRBJ2-7	TRBV5-1	15	TRBD1
TGCGCCAGCAGCTTGGCTGGGCCGGCAGATGAGCAGTTCTTC	CASSLAGPADEQFF	.	TRBJ2-1	TRBV5-1	14	.
TGTGCCAGTAAGTTCGGTTACGAGCCCCAGCATTTT	CASKFGYEPQHF	.	TRBJ1-5	TRBV19	12	.
TGTGCCAGCAGCTTGCGGTCAGGGGGACCGGAGACCCAGTACTTC	CASSLRSGGPETQYF	.	TRBJ2-5	TRBV5-4	15	TRBD1
TGTGCCAGCTCACCGGAACTAGCGGGGAACATTCAGTACTTC	CASSPELAGNIQYF	.	TRBJ2-4	TRBV18	14	TRBD2
TGTGCCAGCAGTGTAAGTCAGTACACTGAAGCTTTCTTT	CASSVSQYTEAFF	.	TRBJ1-1	TRBV25-1	13	.
TGTGCCAGCAGCTTAGCCATTAGCGGCACAGATACGCAGTATTTT	CASSLAISGTDTQYF	.	TRBJ2-3	TRBV7-2	15	.
TGTGCCAGCAGCGTAGGAGCGGGAGCTGGCACCGGGGAGCTGTTTTTT	CASSVGAGAGTGELFF	.	TRBJ2-2	TRBV9	16	TRBD2
TGCAGCGTAATAACTAGCGCCCGCTCCTACAATGAGCAGTTCTTC	CSVITSARSYNEQFF	.	TRBJ2-1	TRBV29-1	15	TRBD2
TGTGCCAGCAGTCCCGGACTAGCGGACCAAGAGACCCAGTACTTC	CASSPGLADQETQYF	.	TRBJ2-5	TRBV2	15	TRBD2
TGCGCCAGCAGGGGAGGGACACAAAATAATTCACCCCTCCACTTT	CASRGGTQNNSPLHF	few	TRBJ1-6	TRBV5-1	15	.
TGTGCCAGCAGCCAAGTGGTCTCGAGGGCAGGAGGCCACTACAATGAGCAGTTCTTC	CASSQVVSRAGGHYNEQFF	.	TRBJ2-1	TRBV14	19	.
TGTGCCAGGACAGGGGAGTGGTACGAGCAGTACTTC	CARTGEWYEQYF	.	TRBJ2-7	TRBV7-7	12	TRBD1
TGTGCCAGCAGCCACGGGTCCAAAAACTACAATGAGCAGTTCTTC	CASSHGSKNYNEQFF	.	TRBJ2-1	TRBV11-3	15	.
TGTGCCAGTACGGACATGAACACCGGGGAGCTGTTTTTT	CASTDMNTGELFF	.	TRBJ2-2	TRBV19	13	.
TGTGCCAGCGGACAGACAAACACCGGGGAGCTGTTTTTT	CASGQTNTGELFF	.	TRBJ2-2	TRBV6-5	13	.
TGTGCCAGCAGGGGGGGACTAGCGGGAGGGCGGACCGGGGAGCTGTTTTTT	CASRGGLAGGRTGELFF	.	TRBJ2-2	TRBV7-2	17	TRBD2
TGCGCCAGCAGCTCACGGACAGGGGACTACGAGCAGTACTTC	CASSSRTGDYEQYF	.	TRBJ2-7	TRBV5-1	14	TRBD1
TGTGCCTGTAAGACTAGCGGGAGTTCCGGGGAGCTGTTTTTT	CACKTSGSSGELFF	.	TRBJ2-2	TRBV6-6	14	TRBD2
TGTGCCAGCAATAAGGACGGGGGAAACTATGGCTACACCTTC	CASNKDGGNYGYTF	few	TRBJ1-2	TRBV27	14	.
TGTGCCAGCAGTTACTCCCCCAGCTCTGGAAACACCATATATTTT	CASSYSPSSGNTIYF	.	TRBJ1-3	TRBV6-7	15	.
TGCAGCGTTCGCAGGGGACAAGAAGCTTTCTTT	CSVRRGQEAFF	.	TRBJ1-1	TRBV29-1	11	.
TGCAGCGTTGCTCCTCTCGAGACAGGGCTTGAAGCTTTCTTT	CSVAPLETGLEAFF	.	TRBJ1-1	TRBV29-1	14	TRBD1
TGTGCCAGCAGTGAAGGCGCACGTAAGAGGGCCGGGGAGCTGTTTTTT	CASSEGARKRAGELFF	.	TRBJ2-2	TRBV25-1	16	.
TGCGCCAGCAGCCCACAAGGGACACAGAACACTGAAGCTTTCTTT	CASSPQGTQNTEAFF	few	TRBJ1-1	TRBV4-1	15	.